These 27 T cell receptor beta chains were all obtained from the same sample, sequenced in a study of blood T cell repertoires in COVID-19. TCRdb's copy holds only in-frame clones and misses some; the assay was immunoSEQ multiplex PCR. Of fewer than 350,000 clones listed, roughly nine tenths are singletons. The sequencing input was peripheral blood. Receptors originate from a woman under 40 with COVID-19, enrolled during active disease.

The rearrangement links TRBV10-2 to TRBJ1-1; TRBD1 aligns across 7 bases. The CDR3 extends over 13 amino acids. After removal of 9 bases from V and 1 base from J, the junction contained 5 bases not matched to a gene. Germline V lookup: CDR1 WSHSY, CDR2 SAAADI. Here the CDR3 reads CARRQGTNTEAFF. In DNA form, the CDR3 reads TGCGCCAGAAGACAGGGTACGAACACTGAAGCTTTCTTT.

The chain combines TRBV7-7 with TRBJ2-3, with TRBD2 matching 7 bases. CDR3 length equals 21 residues. The ends lost 1 base at V and 2 bases at J; junction bases unmatched: 21. In germline, CDR1 is SSHAT, CDR2 FNYEAQ (reference sequence). The CDR3 reads CASSLDVLRSLADANTDTQYF. In DNA form, the CDR3 reads TGTGCCAGCAGCTTAGATGTCTTGAGGAGTCTAGCGGATGCAAACACAGATACGCAGTATTTT.

This chain uses TRBV9 with TRBJ1-4, with D maybe TRBD1 (6 bases). The length of the CDR3 is 14 residues. Germline V lookup: CDR1 SGDLS, CDR2 YYNGEE. With 3 bases removed from V and 8 bases from J, the gap between germline ends came to 14 bases. As DNA, the CDR3 is TGTGCCAGCAGCGGGAGACAGGCCCCAGAAAAACTGTTTTTT. Its protein product is CASSGRQAPEKLFF.

CDR3 loop: CASSLDDNEQFF. The DNA of the CDR3 is TGTGCCAGCAGCTTAGACGACAATGAGCAGTTCTTC. The gene calls are TRBV11-3 and TRBJ2-1; D ambiguous. This CDR3 region has 12 residues. V was trimmed by 0 bases and J by 5 bases, leaving 2 bases between them. Per the germline V gene, CDR1 is SGHNT and CDR2 is YENEEA.

V usage is TRBV27 and J usage is TRBJ2-5, with D unclear. CDR3 length: 12 residues. Germline V gene data show CDR1 as MNHEY and CDR2 as SMNVEV (reference sequence). Deletions cut 4 bases from V and 0 bases from J, with 3 bases between. The CDR3: CASSSYQETQYF. The DNA for the CDR3 is TGTGCCAGCAGTTCATACCAAGAGACCCAGTACTTC.

The chain couples TRBV5-4 to TRBJ1-2; 8 nucleotides agree with TRBD1. The J segment lost 4 bases and the V segment lost 4 bases, leaving 3 bases of the junction unmatched. The germline CDR1 and CDR2 sequences are SGHNT and YYREEE (reference sequence). The CDR3 runs 13 residues. The CDR3 sequence: CASSQDRVYGYTF. The CDR3 coding sequence is TGTGCCAGCAGCCAGGACAGGGTCTATGGCTACACCTTC.

CDR3 sequence reads: CASSLTGSSSPLHF. In DNA form, the CDR3 reads TGCGCCAGCAGCTTAACAGGGAGCAGTTCACCCCTCCACTTT. The V and J genes are TRBV5-1 and TRBJ1-6; weak D call: TRBD1 (6 bases). The CDR3 is made up of 14 amino acids. V lost 2 bases and J lost 9, with 12 bases in between. Germline V gene sequence: CDR1 SGHRS, CDR2 YFSETQ.

This clone was counted only a few times. V and J are TRBV7-9 and TRBJ1-6; D possibly corresponds to TRBD1 (5 bases). The germline V and J ends were trimmed by 4 bases and 8 bases, with 12 bases remaining between them. Germline CDR1 SEHNR, CDR2 FQNEAQ (reference sequence). This CDR3 spans 14 amino acids. CDR3 nucleotide sequence: TGTGCCAGCAGCTCGCAGGGTACCGATTCACCCCTCCACTTT. It codes for CASSSQGTDSPLHF.

The rearrangement links TRBV6-1 to TRBJ1-5; the D gene is possibly TRBD1 (5 bases). The V end was cut by 2 bases, the J end by 6 bases, with 8 bases between. CDR3 size: 13 residues. CDR1 MNHNS and CDR2 SASEGT come from the germline V gene. The CDR3 nucleotides are TGTGCCAGCAGTGAACAGGGCGGTCAGCCCCAGCATTTT. Its protein product is CASSEQGGQPQHF.

The chain uses TRBV11-2 and TRBJ2-7; tentative D call: TRBD1 (5 bases). V was shortened by 4 bases and J by 1 base, with 17 bases between the two germline ends. CDR3 size: 16 residues. Germline CDR1 and CDR2: SGHAT and FQNNGV. CDR3 in amino acids: CASSSDDSLPSYEQYF. The CDR3, as DNA: TGTGCCAGCAGCTCGGATGACAGCCTACCTTCCTACGAGCAGTACTTC.

This clone was seen once. This chain connects TRBV6-6 to TRBJ1-3; TRBD1 aligns across 8 bases. J was trimmed by 7 bases and V by 6 bases; bases with no gene match: 8. This CDR3 contains 14 residues. The germline V gene encodes CDR1 MNHNY and CDR2 SVGAGI (reference sequence). CDR3 sequence reads: CASRAKQGANTIYF. The CDR3 bases are TGTGCCAGCAGGGCAAAGCAGGGGGCGAACACCATATATTTT.

A single count supports this clone. The V gene is TRBV14, the J gene TRBJ1-3; TRBD1 is a possible D gene (6 bases). Germline loops: CDR1 SGHDN, CDR2 FVKESK. The ends were cut back, 4 bases at V and 0 bases at J, with 13 bases in the middle. The CDR3 has 16 residues. Here the CDR3 DNA reads TGTGCCAGCAGCCGAACGGACAGCGCCTCTGGAAACACCATATATTTT. Translation gives CASSRTDSASGNTIYF.

V usage is TRBV9 and J usage is TRBJ1-1; 10 bases map to TRBD1. The length of the CDR3 is 14 residues. Losses at the gene ends were 4 bases for V and 6 bases for J; bases not matched to a gene: 6. Germline loops: CDR1 SGDLS, CDR2 YYNGEE. CDR3 region: CASSPGQGEPEAFF. CDR3 coding DNA: TGTGCCAGCAGCCCAGGACAGGGGGAACCTGAAGCTTTCTTT.

This clone occurred a few times. V usage is TRBV5-1 and J usage is TRBJ1-4, with TRBD1 as a possible D gene (5 bases). CDR3 length equals 14 residues. V gave up 0 bases and J gave up 13 bases, with 16 bases separating them. Germline CDR1 SGHRS, CDR2 YFSETQ. The CDR3 DNA is TGCGCCAGCAGCTTGGGAGTAGGTGTCGGGGGACTGTTTTTT. Protein: CASSLGVGVGGLFF.

The chain carries TRBV5-8 and TRBJ2-7, with D uncertain. This CDR3 is built from 10 residues. Trimming took 5 bases from V and 5 from J, leaving 5 bases between them. Per germline, CDR1 SGHTS and CDR2 YDEGEE. This chain's CDR3 is CASSVNEQYF. The DNA for the CDR3 is TGTGCCAGCAGTGTCAACGAGCAGTACTTC.

V gene TRBV7-8 combines with J gene TRBJ2-2, with 13 bases that match TRBD2. CDR1 is SGHVS, CDR2 FQNEAQ, per germline. The CDR3 consists of 17 residues. The J segment lost 3 bases and the V segment lost 5 bases, leaving 6 bases of the junction unmatched. For the CDR3, the DNA is TGTGCCAGCAGCCACGGACTAGCGGGGGACCACACCGGGGAGCTGTTTTTT. Residues: CASSHGLAGDHTGELFF.

The sample holds a few counts of this clone. V gene TRBV28 combines with J gene TRBJ2-7; 9 bases map to TRBD1. This CDR3 has 17 residues. After removal of 5 bases from V and 3 bases from J, the junction contained 14 bases not matched to a gene. CDR1 is MDHEN, CDR2 SYDVKM, per germline. The DNA of the CDR3 is TGTGCCAGCAGTCACCGGACAGGGGCCGCGGCGGACTACGAGCAGTACTTC. Protein product: CASSHRTGAAADYEQYF.

The V and J genes are TRBV5-1 and TRBJ2-5, with D perhaps matching TRBD2 (6 bases). Germline assignment: CDR1 SGHRS and CDR2 YFSETQ. V gave up 1 base and J gave up 1 base, with 8 bases separating them. This CDR3 has 14 residues. The DNA for the CDR3 is TGCGCCAGCAGCTTGTTAGCGGTCCAAGAGACCCAGTACTTC. The encoded protein is CASSLLAVQETQYF. Based on the CDR3 plus reference TRBV5-1 and TRBJ2-5, the full variable domain is KAGVTQTPRYLIKTRGQQVTLSCSPISGHRSVSWYQQTPGQGLQFLFEYFSETQRNKGNFPGRFSGRQFSNSRSEMNVSTLELGDSALYLCASSLLAVQETQYFGPGTRLLVL.

The chain carries TRBV19 and TRBJ2-3; 10 bases are shared with TRBD1. This CDR3 contains 15 residues. J gave up 6 bases and V 6 bases, and 9 bases lay outside the gene matches. CDR1 and CDR2 (germline): LNHDA, SQIVND (reference sequence). The CDR3, as DNA: TGTGCCAGTAGCATGGACAGGGGGGGTATGGATACGCAGTATTTT. Amino acid sequence: CASSMDRGGMDTQYF.

This clone was observed a handful of times. The genes are TRBV28 and TRBJ1-1, with TRBD1 as a possible D gene (5 bases). The length of the CDR3 is 15 residues. CDR1 is MDHEN and CDR2 is SYDVKM in the germline V gene. Between the trimmed V and J ends, which lost 5 bases and 2 bases, there was a span of 15 bases. The CDR3 protein is CASSATWGGNTEAFF. CDR3 sequence (DNA): TGTGCCAGCAGTGCGACCTGGGGGGGAAACACTGAAGCTTTCTTT.

This clone was seen just once. The J gene is TRBJ2-1, the V gene TRBV28, with 7 bases lining up with TRBD1. Germline-derived CDR1 and CDR2 are MDHEN and SYDVKM. The V and J ends lost 10 bases and 12 bases, in that order; junction bases with no gene match: 27. The CDR3 runs to 17 residues. CDR3 nucleotide sequence: TGTGCCACCGCGCCTCTAAGACAGGGCACCCGGGGCGTGGGGCAGTTCTTC. Protein sequence: CATAPLRQGTRGVGQFF. Variable domain in full (rest from reference TRBV28 and TRBJ2-1): DVKVTQSSRYLVKRTGEKVFLECVQDMDHENMFWYRQDPGLGLRLIYFSYDVKMKEKGDIPEGYSVSREKKERFSLILESASTNQTSMYLCATAPLRQGTRGVGQFFGPGTRLTVL.

The chain links TRBV27 to TRBJ2-1; 16 nucleotides line up with TRBD2. The CDR3 sequence is 15 residues long. The V segment lost 4 bases and the J segment 8 bases; nucleotides outside the gene matches: 2. The V gene's germline CDR1 is MNHEY and CDR2 SMNVEV (reference sequence). The CDR3: CASSSGLAGGDEQFF. CDR3 in DNA: TGTGCCAGCAGTTCGGGACTAGCGGGGGGGGATGAGCAGTTCTTC.

Comment on this clone: Distinct nucleotide sequences in the sample also encode this CDR3. The chain joins TRBV3-1 (or the pseudogene TRBV3-2) to TRBJ1-2, with D possibly matching TRBD1 (6 bases). V dropped 4 bases and J dropped 3 bases, with 21 bases sitting between them. Germline CDR1 reads LGHDT; CDR2 reads YNNKEL (reference sequence). This CDR3 is built from 17 residues. Here the CDR3 reads CASSPNLQGTVYYGYTF. The CDR3 DNA follows: TGTGCCAGCAGCCCCAACCTGCAGGGGACGGTTTACTATGGCTACACCTTC.

This chain links TRBV28 with TRBJ1-6; D unresolved. The germline V and J ends were trimmed by 6 bases and 6 bases, with 3 bases remaining between them. CDR3 length equals 11 residues. Germline V gene data show CDR1 as MDHEN and CDR2 as SYDVKM. The CDR3 region is CASRRNSPLHF. The DNA of the CDR3 is TGTGCCAGCAGGCGTAATTCACCCCTCCACTTT.

The chain joins TRBV7-6 to TRBJ1-2, with a possible D match to TRBD1 (5 bases). CDR3 length: 18 residues. Germline V gene sequence: CDR1 SGHVS, CDR2 FNYEAQ. V shed 6 bases and J shed 3 bases, with 26 bases lying between them. The CDR3: CASRLRKAGPRRDYGYTF. The CDR3 nucleotides read TGTGCCAGCAGATTAAGGAAGGCGGGGCCGCGAAGGGACTATGGCTACACCTTC.

This sequence joins TRBV19 and TRBJ2-1; 14 bases fit TRBD2. Germline lookup yields CDR1 LNHDA and CDR2 SQIVND (reference sequence). With V trimmed by 6 bases and J by 7 bases, 5 bases remained unmatched. The CDR3 is 15 residues long. The CDR3 loop reads CASRRTSGGRNEQFF. The CDR3 bases are TGTGCCAGTAGGAGGACTAGCGGGGGGAGGAATGAGCAGTTCTTC. Looking up the rest from reference TRBV19 and TRBJ2-1 gives the full variable domain: DGGITQSPKYLFRKEGQNVTLSCEQNLNHDAMYWYRQDPGQGLRLIYYSQIVNDFQKGDIAEGYSVSREKKESFPLTVTSAQKNPTAFYLCASRRTSGGRNEQFFGPGTRLTVL.

The rearrangement links TRBV4-1 to TRBJ1-2, with a weak D call TRBD1 (5 bases). Germline V gene lookup returns CDR1 MGHRA and CDR2 YSYEKL. Deletions cut 0 bases from V and 4 bases from J, with 15 bases between. The CDR3 consists of 16 residues. The chain's CDR3 is CASSQEGMQDIYGYTF. Written as DNA, the CDR3 is TGCGCCAGCAGCCAAGAGGGGATGCAGGACATCTATGGCTACACCTTC.